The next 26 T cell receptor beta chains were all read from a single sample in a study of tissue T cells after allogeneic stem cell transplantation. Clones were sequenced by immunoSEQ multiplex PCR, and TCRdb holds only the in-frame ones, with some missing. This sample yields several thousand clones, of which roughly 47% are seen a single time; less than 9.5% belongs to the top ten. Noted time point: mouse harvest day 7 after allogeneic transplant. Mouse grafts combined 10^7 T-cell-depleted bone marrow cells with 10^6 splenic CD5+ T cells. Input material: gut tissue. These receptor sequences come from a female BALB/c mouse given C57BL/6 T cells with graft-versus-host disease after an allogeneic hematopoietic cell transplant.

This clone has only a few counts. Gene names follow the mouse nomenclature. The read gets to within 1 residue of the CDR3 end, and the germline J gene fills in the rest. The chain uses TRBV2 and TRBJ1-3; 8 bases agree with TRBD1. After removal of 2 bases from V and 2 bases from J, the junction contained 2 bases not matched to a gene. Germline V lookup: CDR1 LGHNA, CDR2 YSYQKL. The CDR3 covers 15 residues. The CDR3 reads CASSQMDRAGNTLYF. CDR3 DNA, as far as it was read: TGTGCCAGCAGCCAAATGGACAGGGCTGGAAATACGCTCTAT.

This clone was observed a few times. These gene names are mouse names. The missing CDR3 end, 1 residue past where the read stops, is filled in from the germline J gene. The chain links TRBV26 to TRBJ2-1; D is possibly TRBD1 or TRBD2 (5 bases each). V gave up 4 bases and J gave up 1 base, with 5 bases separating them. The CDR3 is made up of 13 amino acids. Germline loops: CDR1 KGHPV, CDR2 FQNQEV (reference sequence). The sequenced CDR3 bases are TGTGCCAGCAGTCGGGACAACTATGCTGAGCAGTTC. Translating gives CASSRDNYAEQF. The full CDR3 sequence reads CASSRDNYAEQFF.

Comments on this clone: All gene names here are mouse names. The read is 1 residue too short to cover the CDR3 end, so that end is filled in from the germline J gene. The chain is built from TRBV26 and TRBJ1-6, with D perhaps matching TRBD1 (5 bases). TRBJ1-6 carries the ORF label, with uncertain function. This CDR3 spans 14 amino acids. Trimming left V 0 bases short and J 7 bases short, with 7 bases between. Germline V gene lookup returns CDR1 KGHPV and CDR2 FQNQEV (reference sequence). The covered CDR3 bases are TGTGCCAGCAGTCTGTCCGGGGGGAATTCGCCCCTCTAC. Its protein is CASSLSGGNSPLY. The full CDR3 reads CASSLSGGNSPLYF.

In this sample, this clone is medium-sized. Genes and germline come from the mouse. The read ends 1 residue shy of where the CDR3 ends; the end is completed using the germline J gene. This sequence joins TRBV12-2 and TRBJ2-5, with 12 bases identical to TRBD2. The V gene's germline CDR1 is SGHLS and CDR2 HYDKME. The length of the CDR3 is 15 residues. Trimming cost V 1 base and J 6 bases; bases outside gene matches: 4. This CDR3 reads CASSLTGGARDTQYF. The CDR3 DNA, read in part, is TGTGCCAGCTCTCTGACTGGGGGGGCGAGGGACACCCAGTAC.

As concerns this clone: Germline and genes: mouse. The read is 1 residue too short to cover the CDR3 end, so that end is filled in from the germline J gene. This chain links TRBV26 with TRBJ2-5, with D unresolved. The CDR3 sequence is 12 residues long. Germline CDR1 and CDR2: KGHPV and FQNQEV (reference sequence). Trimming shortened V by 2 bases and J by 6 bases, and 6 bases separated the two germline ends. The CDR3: CASSLRRDTQYF. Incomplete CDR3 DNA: TGTGCCAGCAGTCTGAGGAGGGACACCCAGTAC.

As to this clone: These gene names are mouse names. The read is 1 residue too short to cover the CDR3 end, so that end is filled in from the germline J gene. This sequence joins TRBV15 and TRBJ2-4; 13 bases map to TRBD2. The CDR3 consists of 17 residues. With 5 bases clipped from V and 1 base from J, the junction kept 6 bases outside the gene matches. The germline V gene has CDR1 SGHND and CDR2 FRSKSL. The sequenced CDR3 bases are TGTGCCAGCAGTCCCCGGACTGGGGGGGCCGGTCAAAACACCTTGTAC. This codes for CASSPRTGGAGQNTLY. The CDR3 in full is CASSPRTGGAGQNTLYF.

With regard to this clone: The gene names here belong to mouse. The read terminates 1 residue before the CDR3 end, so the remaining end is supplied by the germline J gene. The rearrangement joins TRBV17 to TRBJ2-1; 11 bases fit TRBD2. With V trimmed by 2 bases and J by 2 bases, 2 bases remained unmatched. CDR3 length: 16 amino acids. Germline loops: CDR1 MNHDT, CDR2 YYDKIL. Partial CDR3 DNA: TGTGCTAGCAGTAGAAGACTGGGGGGGGACTATGCTGAGCAGTTC. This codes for CASSRRLGGDYAEQF. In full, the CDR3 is CASSRRLGGDYAEQFF.

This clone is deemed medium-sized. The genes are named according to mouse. CDR3 sequence reads: CASSLAGTGLYEQYF. Partial CDR3 DNA: TGTGCCAGCAGTCTGGCCGGGACAGGCTTGTATGAACAGTAC. The rearrangement links TRBV26 to TRBJ2-7, with 8 bases matching TRBD1. The read is 1 residue too short to cover the CDR3 end, so that end is filled in from the germline J gene. V lost 2 bases and J lost 4; bases outside the gene matches: 7. CDR3 length: 15 amino acids. Germline V lookup: CDR1 KGHPV, CDR2 FQNQEV (reference sequence). Filled out from reference TRBV26 and TRBJ2-7, the complete variable domain reads NSKVIQTPRYLVKGQGQKAKMRCIPEKGHPVVFWYQQNKNNEFKFLINFQNQEVLQQIDMTEKRFSAECPSNSPCSLEIQSSEAGDSALYLCASSLAGTGLYEQYFGPGTRLTVL.

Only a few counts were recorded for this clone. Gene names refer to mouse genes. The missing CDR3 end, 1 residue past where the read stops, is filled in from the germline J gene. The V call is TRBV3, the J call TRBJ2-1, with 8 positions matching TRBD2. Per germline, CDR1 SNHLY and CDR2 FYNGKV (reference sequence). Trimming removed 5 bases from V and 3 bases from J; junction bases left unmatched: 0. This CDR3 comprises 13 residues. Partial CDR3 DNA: TGTGCCAGCAGCCTGGGGGGCTATGCTGAGCAGTTC. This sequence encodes CASSLGGYAEQF. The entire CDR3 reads CASSLGGYAEQFF.

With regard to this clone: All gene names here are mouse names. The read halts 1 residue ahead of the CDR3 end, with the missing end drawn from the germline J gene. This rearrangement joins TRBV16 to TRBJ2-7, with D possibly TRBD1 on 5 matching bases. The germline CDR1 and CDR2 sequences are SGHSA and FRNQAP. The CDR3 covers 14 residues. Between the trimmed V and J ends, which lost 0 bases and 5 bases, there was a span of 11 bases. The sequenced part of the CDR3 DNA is TGTGCAAGCAGCTTAGATGGCGCAGGGAATGAACAGTAC. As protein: CASSLDGAGNEQY. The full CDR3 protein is CASSLDGAGNEQYF.

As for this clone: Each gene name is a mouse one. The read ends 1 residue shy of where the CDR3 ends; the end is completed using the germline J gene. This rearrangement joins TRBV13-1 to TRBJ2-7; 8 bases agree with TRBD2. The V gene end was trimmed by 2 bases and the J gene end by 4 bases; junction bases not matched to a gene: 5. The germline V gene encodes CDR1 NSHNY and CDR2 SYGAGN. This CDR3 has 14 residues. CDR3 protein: CASSERGGPYEQYF. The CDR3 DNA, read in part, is TGTGCCAGCAGTGAAAGGGGGGGCCCTTATGAACAGTAC.

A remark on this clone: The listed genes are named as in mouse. The CDR3 bases that were read are TGTGCCAGCAGTCTGTCTCTAAACACAGAAGTCTTC. Encoded protein: CASSLSLNTEVF. The CDR3 as a whole reads CASSLSLNTEVFF. This rearrangement joins TRBV26 to TRBJ1-1; no clear D. Read sequence stops 1 residue before the CDR3 end, and the germline J gene provides the missing end. The CDR3 is made up of 13 amino acids. Germline CDR1 and CDR2: KGHPV and FQNQEV (reference sequence). Deletions cut 0 bases from V and 1 base from J, with 3 bases between.

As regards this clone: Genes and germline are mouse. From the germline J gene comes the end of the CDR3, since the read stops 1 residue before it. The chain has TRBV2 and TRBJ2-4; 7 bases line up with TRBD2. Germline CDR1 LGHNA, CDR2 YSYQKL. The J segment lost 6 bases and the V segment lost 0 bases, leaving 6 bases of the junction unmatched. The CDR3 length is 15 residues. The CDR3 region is CASSQDGGGGNTLYF. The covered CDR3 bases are TGTGCCAGCAGCCAAGATGGAGGTGGGGGGAACACCTTGTAC. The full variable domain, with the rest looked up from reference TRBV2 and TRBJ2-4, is DPKIIQKPKYLVAVTGSEKILICEQYLGHNAMYWYRQSAKKPLEFMFSYSYQKLMDNQTASSRFQPQSSKKNHLDLQITALKPDDSATYFCASSQDGGGGNTLYFGAGTRLSVL.

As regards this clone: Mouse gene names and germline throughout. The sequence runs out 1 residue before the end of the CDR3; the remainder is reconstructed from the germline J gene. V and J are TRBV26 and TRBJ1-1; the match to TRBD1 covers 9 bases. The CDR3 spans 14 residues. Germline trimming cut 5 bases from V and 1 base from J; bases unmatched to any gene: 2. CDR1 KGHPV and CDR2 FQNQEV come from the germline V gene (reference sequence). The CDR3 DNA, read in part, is TGTGCCAGCAGTGTGGGACAGGGGAACACAGAAGTCTTC. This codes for CASSVGQGNTEVF. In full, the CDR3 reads CASSVGQGNTEVFF.

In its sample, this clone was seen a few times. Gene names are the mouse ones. The CDR3 sequence is CASSLGGASAETLYF. The CDR3 DNA, read in part, is TGTGCCAGCAGTCTGGGGGGGGCTAGTGCAGAAACGCTGTAT. The chain has TRBV26 and TRBJ2-3; 8 bases line up with TRBD2. Coverage ceases 1 residue before the CDR3 finishes, and the germline J gene fills in the end. The CDR3 contains 15 residues. CDR1 and CDR2 (germline): KGHPV, FQNQEV (reference sequence). V shed 2 bases and J 0 bases; nucleotides not matched to a gene: 1.

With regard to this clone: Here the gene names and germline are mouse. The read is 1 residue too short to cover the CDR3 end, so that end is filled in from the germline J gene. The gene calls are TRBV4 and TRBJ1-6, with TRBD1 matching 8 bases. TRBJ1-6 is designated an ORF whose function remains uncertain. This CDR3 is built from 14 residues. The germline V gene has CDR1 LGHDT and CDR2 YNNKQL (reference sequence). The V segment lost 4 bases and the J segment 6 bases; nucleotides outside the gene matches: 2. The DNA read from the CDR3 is TGTGCCAGCAGCTGGACAGGGTTTAATTCGCCCCTCTAC. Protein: CASSWTGFNSPLY. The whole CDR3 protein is CASSWTGFNSPLYF.

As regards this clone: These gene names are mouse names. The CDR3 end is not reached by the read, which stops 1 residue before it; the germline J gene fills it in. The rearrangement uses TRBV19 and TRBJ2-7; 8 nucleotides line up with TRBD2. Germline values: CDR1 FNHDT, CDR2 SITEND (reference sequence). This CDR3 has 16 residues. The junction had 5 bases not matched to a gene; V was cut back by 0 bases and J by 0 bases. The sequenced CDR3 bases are TGTGCCAGCAGTATAGCTGGGGGGACTCACTCCTATGAACAGTAC. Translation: CASSIAGGTHSYEQY. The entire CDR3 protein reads CASSIAGGTHSYEQYF. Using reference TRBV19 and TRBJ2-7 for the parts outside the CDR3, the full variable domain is GGIITQTPKFLIGQEGQKLTLKCQQNFNHDTMYWYRQDSGKGLRLIYYSITENDLQKGDLSEGYDASREKKSSFSLTVTSAQKNEMAVFLCASSIAGGTHSYEQYFGPGTRLTVL.

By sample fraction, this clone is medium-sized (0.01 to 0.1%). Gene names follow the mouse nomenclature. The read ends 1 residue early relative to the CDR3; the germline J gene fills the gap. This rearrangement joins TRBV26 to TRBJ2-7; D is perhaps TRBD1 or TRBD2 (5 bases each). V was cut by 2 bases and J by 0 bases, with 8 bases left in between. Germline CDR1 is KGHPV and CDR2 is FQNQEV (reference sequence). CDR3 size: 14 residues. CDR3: CASSLGASSYEQYF. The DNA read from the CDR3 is TGTGCCAGCAGTCTGGGGGCGAGCTCCTATGAACAGTAC.

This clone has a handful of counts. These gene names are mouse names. CDR3 DNA, as far as it was read: TGTGCCAGCAGTCCGACAGGGAGGTCCGACTACACC. Its translation: CASSPTGRSDYT. The full-length CDR3 reads as CASSPTGRSDYTF. This chain links TRBV26 with TRBJ1-2; TRBD1 matches at 7 bases. Sequencing ends 1 residue short of the CDR3 end; the germline J gene provides the rest. V trimming: 4 bases; J trimming: 5 bases; junction bases outside the gene matches: 4. The germline V gene encodes CDR1 KGHPV and CDR2 FQNQEV (reference sequence). The CDR3 loop spans 13 amino acids. Full variable domain (rest looked up from reference TRBV26 and TRBJ1-2): NSKVIQTPRYLVKGQGQKAKMRCIPEKGHPVVFWYQQNKNNEFKFLINFQNQEVLQQIDMTEKRFSAECPSNSPCSLEIQSSEAGDSALYLCASSPTGRSDYTFGSGTRLLVI.

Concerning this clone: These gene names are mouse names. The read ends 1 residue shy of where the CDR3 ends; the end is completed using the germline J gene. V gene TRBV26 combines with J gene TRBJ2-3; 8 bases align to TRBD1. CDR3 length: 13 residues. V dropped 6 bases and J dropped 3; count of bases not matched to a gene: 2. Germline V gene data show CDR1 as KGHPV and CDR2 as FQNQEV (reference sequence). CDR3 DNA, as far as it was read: TGTGCCAGCAGGGGGACAGGAGCAGAAACGCTGTAT. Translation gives CASRGTGAETLY. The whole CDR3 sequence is CASRGTGAETLYF. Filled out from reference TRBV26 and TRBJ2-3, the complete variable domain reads NSKVIQTPRYLVKGQGQKAKMRCIPEKGHPVVFWYQQNKNNEFKFLINFQNQEVLQQIDMTEKRFSAECPSNSPCSLEIQSSEAGDSALYLCASRGTGAETLYFGSGTRLTVL.

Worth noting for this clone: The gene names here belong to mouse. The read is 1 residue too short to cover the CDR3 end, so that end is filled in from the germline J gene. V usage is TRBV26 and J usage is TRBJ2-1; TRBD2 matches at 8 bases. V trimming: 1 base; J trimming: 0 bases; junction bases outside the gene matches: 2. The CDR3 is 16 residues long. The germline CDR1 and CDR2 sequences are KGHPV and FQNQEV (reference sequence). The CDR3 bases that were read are TGTGCCAGCAGTCTGTGGGGGGGCTATAACTATGCTGAGCAGTTC. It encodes CASSLWGGYNYAEQF. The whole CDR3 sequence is CASSLWGGYNYAEQFF. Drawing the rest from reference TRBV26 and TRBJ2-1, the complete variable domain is NSKVIQTPRYLVKGQGQKAKMRCIPEKGHPVVFWYQQNKNNEFKFLINFQNQEVLQQIDMTEKRFSAECPSNSPCSLEIQSSEAGDSALYLCASSLWGGYNYAEQFFGPGTRLTVL.

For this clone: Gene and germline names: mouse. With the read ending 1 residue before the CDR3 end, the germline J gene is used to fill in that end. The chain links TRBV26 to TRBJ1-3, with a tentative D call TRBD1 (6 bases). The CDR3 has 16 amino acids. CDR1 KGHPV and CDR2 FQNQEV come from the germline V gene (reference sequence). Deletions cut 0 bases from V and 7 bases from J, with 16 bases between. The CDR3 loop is CASSLSGRGGPNTLYF. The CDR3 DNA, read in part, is TGTGCCAGCAGTCTGTCGGGCAGGGGAGGACCCAATACGCTCTAT.

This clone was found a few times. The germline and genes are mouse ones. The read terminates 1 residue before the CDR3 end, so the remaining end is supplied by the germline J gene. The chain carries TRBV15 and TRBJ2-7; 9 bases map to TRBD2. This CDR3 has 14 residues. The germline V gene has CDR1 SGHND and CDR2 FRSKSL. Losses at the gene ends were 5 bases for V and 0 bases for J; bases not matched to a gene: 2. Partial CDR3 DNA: TGTGCCAGCAGTCCGGGACTGGGCTCCTATGAACAGTAC. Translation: CASSPGLGSYEQY. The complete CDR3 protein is CASSPGLGSYEQYF.

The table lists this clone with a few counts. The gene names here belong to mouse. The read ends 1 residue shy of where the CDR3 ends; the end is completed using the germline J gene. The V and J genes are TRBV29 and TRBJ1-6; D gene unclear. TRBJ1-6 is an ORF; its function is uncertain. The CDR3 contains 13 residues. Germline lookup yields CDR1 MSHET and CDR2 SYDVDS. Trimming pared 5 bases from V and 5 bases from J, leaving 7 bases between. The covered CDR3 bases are TGTGCTAGCAGTACCACACATAATTCGCCCCTCTAC. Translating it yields CASSTTHNSPLY. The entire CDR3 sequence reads CASSTTHNSPLYF.

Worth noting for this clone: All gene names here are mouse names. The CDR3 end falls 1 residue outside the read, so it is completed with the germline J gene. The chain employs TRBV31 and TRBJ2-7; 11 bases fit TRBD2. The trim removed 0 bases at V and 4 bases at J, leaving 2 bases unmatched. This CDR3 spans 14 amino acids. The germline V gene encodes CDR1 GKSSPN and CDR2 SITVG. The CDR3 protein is CAWSLGTGGYEQYF. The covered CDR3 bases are TGTGCCTGGAGTCTAGGGACTGGGGGTTATGAACAGTAC.

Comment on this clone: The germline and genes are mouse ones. The CDR3 is CASSLGDKNTLYF. CDR3 DNA, as far as it was read: TGTGCCAGCAGCTTAGGAGACAAAAACACCTTGTAC. The chain links TRBV3 to TRBJ2-4; no clear D. The read falls 1 residue short of the CDR3 end, and the missing part is taken from the germline J gene. CDR3 length: 13 residues. Trimming cost V 1 base and J 4 bases, with 6 bases left between them. CDR1 and CDR2 from the germline V gene are SNHLY and FYNGKV (reference sequence). Based on the CDR3 plus reference TRBV3 and TRBJ2-4, the full variable domain is GPKVLQIPSHQIIDMGQMVTLNCDPVSNHLYFYWYKQILGQQMEFLVNFYNGKVMEKSKLFKDQFSVERPDGSYFTLKIQPTALEDSAVYFCASSLGDKNTLYFGAGTRLSVL.